The present T cell receptor beta chain was sequenced within a study of blood T cells in healthy people across ages. Whole-study findings and limits: Measured against age, TCR beta diversity per million T cells decreased in a roughly linear manner.

Note on this clonotype: Antigen specificity is unknown.

The authors ran a second PCR of about 7 to 11 cycles using a sample-barcoded 5' primer and a J-beta primer mix. TCRdb independently ran MiXCR on the 5' RACE reads; one entry per CDR3 protein. Of hundreds of thousands of distinct CDR3 sequences listed, 58% were seen once; the top ten hold approximately 40%. Sequencing input: blood. The clonotype originates from a man in his 60s in good health.

CDR3 nucleotide sequence: TGTGCCAGCAGCTTACCCCAGAGCGGGGGGGCGGATGAGCAGTTCTTC. The encoded protein is CASSLPQSGGADEQFF. This rearrangement joins TRBV11-2 to TRBJ2-1; 10 bases map to TRBD2. Germline values: CDR1 SGHAT, CDR2 FQNNGV. The CDR3 has 16 amino acids. Trimming took 2 bases from V and 8 from J; bases not matched to a gene: 9. The whole variable domain, filled in from reference TRBV11-2 and TRBJ2-1, reads EAGVAQSPRYKIIEKRQSVAFWCNPISGHATLYWYQQILGQGPKLLIQFQNNGVVDDSQLPKDRFSAERLKGVDSTLKIQPAKLEDSAVYLCASSLPQSGGADEQFFGPGTRLTVL.